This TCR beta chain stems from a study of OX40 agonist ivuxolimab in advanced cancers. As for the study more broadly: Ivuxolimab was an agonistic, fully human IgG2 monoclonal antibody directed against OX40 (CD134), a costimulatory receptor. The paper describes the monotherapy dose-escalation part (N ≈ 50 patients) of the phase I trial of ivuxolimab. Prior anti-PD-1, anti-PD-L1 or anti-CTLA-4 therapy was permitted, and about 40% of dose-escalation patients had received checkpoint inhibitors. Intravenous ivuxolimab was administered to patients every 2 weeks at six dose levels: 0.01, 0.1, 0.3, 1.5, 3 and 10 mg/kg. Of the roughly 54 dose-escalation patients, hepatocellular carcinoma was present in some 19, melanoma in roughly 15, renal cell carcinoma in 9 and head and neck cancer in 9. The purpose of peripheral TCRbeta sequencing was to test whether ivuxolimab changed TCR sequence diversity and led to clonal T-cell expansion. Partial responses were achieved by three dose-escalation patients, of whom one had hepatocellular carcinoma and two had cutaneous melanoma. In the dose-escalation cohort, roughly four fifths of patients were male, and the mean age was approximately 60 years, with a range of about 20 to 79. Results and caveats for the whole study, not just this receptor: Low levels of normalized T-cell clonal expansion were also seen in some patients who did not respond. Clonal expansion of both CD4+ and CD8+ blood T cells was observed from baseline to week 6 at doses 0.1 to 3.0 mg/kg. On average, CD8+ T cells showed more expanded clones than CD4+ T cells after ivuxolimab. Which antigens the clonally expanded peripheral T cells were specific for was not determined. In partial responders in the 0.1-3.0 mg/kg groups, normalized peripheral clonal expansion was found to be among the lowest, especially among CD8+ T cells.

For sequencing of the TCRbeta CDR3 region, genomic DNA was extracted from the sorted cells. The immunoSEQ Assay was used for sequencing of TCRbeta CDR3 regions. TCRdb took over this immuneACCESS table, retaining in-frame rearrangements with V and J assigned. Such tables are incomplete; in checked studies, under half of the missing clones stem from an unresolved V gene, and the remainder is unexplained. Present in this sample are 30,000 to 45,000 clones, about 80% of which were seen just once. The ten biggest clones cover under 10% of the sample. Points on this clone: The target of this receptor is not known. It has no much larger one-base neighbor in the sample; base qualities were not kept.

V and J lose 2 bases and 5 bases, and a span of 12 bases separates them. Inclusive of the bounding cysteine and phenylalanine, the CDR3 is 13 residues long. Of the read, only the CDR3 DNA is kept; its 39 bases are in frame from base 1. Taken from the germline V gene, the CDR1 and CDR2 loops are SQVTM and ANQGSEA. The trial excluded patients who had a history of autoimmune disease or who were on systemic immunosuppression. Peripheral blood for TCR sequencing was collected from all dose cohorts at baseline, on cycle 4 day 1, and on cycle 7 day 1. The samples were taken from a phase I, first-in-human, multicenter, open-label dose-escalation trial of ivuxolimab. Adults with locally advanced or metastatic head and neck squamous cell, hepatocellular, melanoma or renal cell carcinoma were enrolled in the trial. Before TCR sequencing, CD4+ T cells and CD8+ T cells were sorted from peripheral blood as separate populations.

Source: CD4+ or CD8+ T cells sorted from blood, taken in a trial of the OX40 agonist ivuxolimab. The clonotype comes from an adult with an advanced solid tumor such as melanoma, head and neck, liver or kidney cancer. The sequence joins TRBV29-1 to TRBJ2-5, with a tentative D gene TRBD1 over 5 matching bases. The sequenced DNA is TGCAGCGTTGAAAAAGGGGCTGGGGAGACCCAGTACTTC. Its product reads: CSVEKGAGETQYF.